This is a list of T cell receptor beta chains from one sample in a study of T cells in Graves' hyperthyroidism and ophthalmopathy. In TCRdb, the multiplex PCR reads were re-called with MiXCR into one record per CDR3 protein. Of tens of thousands of distinct CDR3 sequences detected, around 50% appear once; the ten largest clones hold roughly 16%. Input material: blood. These receptors originate from a man aged 35 to 55 with Graves' ophthalmopathy. The CDR3 runs from the conserved cysteine through the conserved F or W. A D gene is named only where the DNA matches it firmly. Part of the rows lack a size; the others show once, few, many or a class for expanded clones.

d_call,j_call,v_call,clone_size,cdr3_aa,cdr3_nt
.,TRBJ2-3,TRBV5-1,.,CANSLSEVVDTHYF,TGCGCCAACAGCTTGTCGGAGGTCGTAGATACGCATTATTTT
.,TRBJ2-5,TRBV7-8,.,CASSLGGIGRTPRGETQYF,TGTGCCAGCAGCTTAGGAGGTATTGGTCGGACACCGAGGGGGGAGACCCAGTACTTC
TRBD2,TRBJ2-5,TRBV5-5,.,CASSFHGLATNTGETQYF,TGTGCCAGCAGCTTCCACGGACTAGCAACTAACACCGGGGAGACCCAGTACTTC
TRBD1,TRBJ2-5,TRBV20-1,.,CSTTDRGTQYF,TGCAGCACGACGGACAGGGGGACCCAGTACTTC
TRBD1,TRBJ1-6,TRBV10-2,.,CASSRTGGPLHF,TGCGCCAGCAGCCGGACAGGGGGTCCCCTCCACTTT
TRBD1,TRBJ2-5,TRBV28,many,CASSTQTGGRETQYF,TGTGCCAGCAGTACACAAACAGGGGGCAGGGAGACCCAGTACTTC
TRBD2,TRBJ2-7,TRBV10-3,medium-sized,CAAYSSGSSYEQYF,TGTGCCGCTTATTCTAGCGGATCCTCCTACGAGCAGTACTTC
TRBD1,TRBJ2-7,TRBV7-2,.,CACSRGQGFYEQYF,TGTGCCTGCAGCAGGGGACAGGGGTTCTACGAGCAGTACTTC
.,TRBJ2-7,TRBV6-5,.,CASSFWTAKQYF,TGTGCCAGCAGTTTTTGGACAGCGAAGCAGTACTTC
.,TRBJ2-7,TRBV5-1,many,CASSPIADGGFEQYF,TGCGCCAGCAGCCCCATAGCGGACGGAGGTTTCGAGCAGTACTTC
.,TRBJ2-7,TRBV7-8,.,CASSSSGAAYEQYF,TGTGCCAGCAGCTCCTCGGGGGCCGCCTACGAGCAGTACTTC
TRBD1,TRBJ2-3,TRBV5-6,many,CASSRTGGGILGTDTQYF,TGTGCCAGCAGCCGGACAGGGGGCGGAATTTTGGGCACAGATACGCAGTATTTT
TRBD2,TRBJ2-3,TRBV15,medium-sized,CATRPSGPDTQYF,TGTGCCACCCGTCCTAGCGGGCCTGATACGCAGTATTTT
.,TRBJ1-5,TRBV21-1,.,CAPPTFNQPQHF,TGTGCCCCGCCAACCTTTAATCAGCCCCAGCATTTT
.,TRBJ1-2,TRBV28,many,CASSFGQGYGYTF,TGTGCCAGCAGTTTTGGCCAGGGTTATGGCTACACCTTC
.,TRBJ1-5,TRBV30,many,CAWSKQEGQPQHF,TGTGCCTGGAGTAAACAGGAGGGTCAGCCCCAGCATTTT
TRBD2,TRBJ2-7,TRBV19,.,CARPTIAGGPGLYEQYF,TGTGCCAGACCGACCATAGCGGGAGGGCCCGGACTCTACGAGCAGTACTTC
TRBD1,TRBJ1-6,TRBV20-1,once,CSASPTGGRNSPLHF,TGCAGTGCTTCTCCGACAGGGGGTCGAAATTCACCCCTCCACTTT
.,TRBJ2-7,TRBV20-1,many,CSARGEGGPGAYEQYF,TGCAGTGCTAGAGGGGAGGGGGGTCCCGGGGCTTACGAGCAGTACTTC
.,TRBJ2-3,TRBV19,many,CASSSPDSISTDTQYF,TGTGCCAGTAGTTCCCCGGACAGCATTAGCACAGATACGCAGTATTTT